This TCR beta chain is from a study of regulatory T cells in long-lasting Graves disease. General study points: TRBV28, TRBJ1-2 and TRBJ2-5 emerged as the favored segments in persistent disease.

This clonotype was seen more than once but under ten times. As yet, its antigen is unknown. Both iRepertoire HTBI primers and Arm-PCR of CDR3 regions were used to build the TCR beta libraries. MiXCR, run by TCRdb on the multiplex PCR reads, gives a single entry per CDR3 protein. Counted here are about 460,000 distinct CDR3 sequences, approximately 23% occurring once; the ten biggest clones make up less than 15%. The time point here: persistent/refractory GD, antithyroid drugs over 5 years with positive TRAb. The TCR library was made from RNA that had been extracted from PBMCs in TRIzol. The length of the CDR3 is 14 residues. The V end was cut by 4 bases, the J end by 6 bases, with 15 bases between. CDR1 SQVTM and CDR2 ANQGSEA come from the germline V gene.

This TCR was sampled from a female donor with Graves disease. The source material was peripheral blood mononuclear cells (PBMCs), sampled when the disease was refractory, from a patient treated with antithyroid drugs. The chain is built from TRBV29-1 and TRBJ2-2; D possibly uses TRBD1 or TRBD2 (5 bases each). CDR3 in DNA: TGCAGCGTTGGGCCCCCGGGGCGGCCCGGGGAGCTGTTTTTT. This sequence encodes CSVGPPGRPGELFF.